Sequencing of this T cell receptor (beta chain) was carried out in a study of tumor and adjacent non-tumor tissue in lung cancer. Across the study: The cohort had roughly 11 adenocarcinoma, a couple of squamous cell and 1 small cell patients. On average, productive TCRbeta reads reached around 4 million per sample. Findings and caveats of the study: Tumor TCR diversity, when higher, was linked to shorter survival. Normal lung showed higher cumulative top 100 clone frequency than tumor.

Germline V gives CDR1 SQVTM, CDR2 ANQGSEA. The CDR3 is made up of 15 amino acids. No cell sorting was done before RNA was extracted from the tissue. More than 3 cm separated this lung sample from the edge of the tumor. On this clonotype itself: Its antigen is as yet unknown. Because it lacks the conserved phenylalanine or tryptophan at the end, this CDR3 is likely a read error.

A modified ARM-PCR protocol with three rounds of nested PCR amplified TCRbeta. TCRdb re-called the multiplex PCR reads with MiXCR, one entry per CDR3 protein. The table records some 100,000 distinct CDR3 sequences, around three fifths of them present only once. The chain has TRBV29-1 and TRBJ1-2; D perhaps matches TRBD1 (6 bases). The sequence derives from a man aged 25-40 years with non-small cell lung cancer. The specimen was distant non-tumor lung tissue. In DNA, the CDR3 is TGCCGCATTGATGTGGCAGGGGCGATCCTGGGAGGCTACACCTCC. Encoded protein: CRIDVAGAILGGYTS.